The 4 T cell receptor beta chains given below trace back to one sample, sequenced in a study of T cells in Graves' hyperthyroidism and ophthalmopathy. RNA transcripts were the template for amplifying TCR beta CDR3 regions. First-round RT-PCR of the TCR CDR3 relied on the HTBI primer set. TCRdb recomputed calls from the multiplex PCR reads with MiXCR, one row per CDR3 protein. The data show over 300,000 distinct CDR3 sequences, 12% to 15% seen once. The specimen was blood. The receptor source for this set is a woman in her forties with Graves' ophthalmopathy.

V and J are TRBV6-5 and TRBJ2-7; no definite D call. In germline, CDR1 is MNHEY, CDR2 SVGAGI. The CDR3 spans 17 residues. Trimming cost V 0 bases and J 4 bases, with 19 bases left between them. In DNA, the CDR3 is TGTGCCAGCAGTTACTCGTGGCGCCCCCAAACCTCTTACGAGCAGTACTTC. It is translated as CASSYSWRPQTSYEQYF.

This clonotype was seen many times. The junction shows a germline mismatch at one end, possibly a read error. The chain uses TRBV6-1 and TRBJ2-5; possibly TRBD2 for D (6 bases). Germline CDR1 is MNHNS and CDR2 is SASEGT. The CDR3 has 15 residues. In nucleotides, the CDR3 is TGTGCCAGCAGGGGACGGGACTTGTGGCAAGCGACCCAGTACTTC. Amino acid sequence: CASRGRDLWQATQYF.

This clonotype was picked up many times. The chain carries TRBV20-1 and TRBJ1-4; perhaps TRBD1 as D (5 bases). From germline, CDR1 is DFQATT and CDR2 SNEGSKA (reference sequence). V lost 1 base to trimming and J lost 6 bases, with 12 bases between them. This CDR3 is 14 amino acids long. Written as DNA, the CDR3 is TGCAGTGCTAGAGTGCCCCGGGGGGATGAAAAACTGTTTTTT. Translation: CSARVPRGDEKLFF.

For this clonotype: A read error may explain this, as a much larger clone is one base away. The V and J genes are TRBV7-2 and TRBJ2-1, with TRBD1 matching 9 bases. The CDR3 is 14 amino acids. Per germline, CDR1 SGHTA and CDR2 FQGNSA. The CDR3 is CAGSRQGVGDEQFF. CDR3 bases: TGTGCCGGCAGTCGACAGGGGGTCGGAGATGAGCAGTTCTTC. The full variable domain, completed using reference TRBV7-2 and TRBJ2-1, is GAGVSQSPSNKVTEKGKDVELRCDPISGHTALYWYRQSLGQGLEFLIYFQGNSAPDKSGLPSDRFSAERTGGSVSTLTIQRTQQEDSAVYLCAGSRQGVGDEQFFGPGTRLTVL.